These T cell receptor beta chains were read from a single sample in a study of identical twins. TCRdb passed the 5' RACE reads through MiXCR, listing each CDR3 protein once. The table shows more than 600,000 distinct CDR3 sequences, with about 18% occurring only once. This sample also appeared in a second study, on T cells expressing NK-cell markers.

Sequences were obtained from PBMCs. Receptors originate from a woman between 18 and 29 years old in good health. Each CDR3 is given with its conserved first and last residue. The D gene is left open where the match is weak. Size is omitted from some rows. Given values are once, few, many or a class for expanded clones.

J,size,V,D,DNA,CDR3
TRBJ1-1,few,TRBV20-1,NA,TGCAGTGCCGTAGGTGGGGACTTTAACACTGAAGCTTTCTTT,CSAVGGDFNTEAFF
TRBJ2-3,NA,TRBV10-3,TRBD2,TGTGCCATCAGAGTAGCGGGAACAGATACGCAGTATTTT,CAIRVAGTDTQYF
TRBJ2-1,NA,TRBV5-1,NA,TGCGCCAGCAGCTTGTCGATCCAGCCCAAACACTACAATGAGCAGTTCTTC,CASSLSIQPKHYNEQFF
TRBJ2-2,NA,TRBV20-1,NA,TGCAGTGCTAGGGATTACGGGCGGGTCACCGGGGAGCTGTTTTTT,CSARDYGRVTGELFF
TRBJ2-7,NA,TRBV7-2,NA,TGTGCCAGCAGCCAAGGGTTTTACGAGCAGTACTTC,CASSQGFYEQYF
TRBJ2-7,NA,TRBV7-9,TRBD1,TGTGCCAGCAGCTTAGTCGCGACAGGGAGCTCCTACGAGCAGTACTTC,CASSLVATGSSYEQYF
TRBJ2-1,NA,TRBV29-1,TRBD1,TGCAGCGTTGAAGATACCGGGACAGAATTGATACTGCGGTTCTTC,CSVEDTGTELILRFF
TRBJ2-2,NA,TRBV4-2,TRBD1,TGTGCCAGCAGCCAAGGGACAGGGTGGGTGACCGGGGAGCTGTTTTTT,CASSQGTGWVTGELFF
TRBJ2-1,NA,TRBV29-1,NA,TGCAGCGTTGGCGGGGAAACCTACAATGAGCAGTTCTTC,CSVGGETYNEQFF
TRBJ2-1,NA,TRBV7-2,TRBD2,TGTGCCAGCAGCCAGGGACTACCCCACAGGAATGAGCAGTTCTTC,CASSQGLPHRNEQFF
TRBJ1-1,few,TRBV9,NA,TGTGCCAGCAGCCTTCAGCCCCTGGGAACTGAAGCTTTCTTT,CASSLQPLGTEAFF
TRBJ2-2,many,TRBV25-1,NA,TGTGCCAGCAGTGAATCAGCCGACACCGGGGAGCTGTTTTTT,CASSESADTGELFF
TRBJ2-7,NA,TRBV20-1,TRBD1,TGCAGTGCTACCCAAGGGGGCGGCAACGAGCAGTACTTC,CSATQGGGNEQYF
TRBJ1-1,many,TRBV6-1,NA,TGTGCCAGCTCTCGGGGCTCTATGAACACTGAAGCTTTCTTT,CASSRGSMNTEAFF
TRBJ2-3,many,TRBV7-2,NA,TGTGCCAGCAGCTTCGAGGGGACGCAGTATTTT,CASSFEGTQYF
TRBJ2-7,NA,TRBV4-3,NA,TGCGCCAGCAGCCAAGACAGAGCCTCCTACGAGCAGTACTTC,CASSQDRASYEQYF
TRBJ2-3,NA,TRBV7-9,NA,TGTGCCAGCAGCTGGCGTGGCGGAACCACAGATACGCAGTATTTT,CASSWRGGTTDTQYF
TRBJ2-7,NA,TRBV11-2,NA,TGTGCCAGCAGCTTGGAAGAGCAGTACTTC,CASSLEEQYF
TRBJ1-5,NA,TRBV6-1,NA,TGTGCCAGCAGTAGGACGACCGATAGCAATCAGCCCCAGCATTTT,CASSRTTDSNQPQHF
TRBJ1-1,few,TRBV20-1,TRBD1,TGCAGTGCTATCAGGGGGCTGGGGACTGAAGCTTTCTTT,CSAIRGLGTEAFF
TRBJ2-7,few,TRBV14,TRBD1,TGTGCCAGCAGCCCCTGGGACAGTAGGTACGAGCAGTACTTC,CASSPWDSRYEQYF
TRBJ2-7,NA,TRBV5-1,TRBD1,TGCGCCAGCAGCCCCAGTACGCCGACAGGGAACTTCGAGCAGTACTTC,CASSPSTPTGNFEQYF
TRBJ2-1,NA,TRBV7-2,TRBD2,TGTGCCAGCCATACTAGCGGATCGGACAATGAGCAGTTCTTC,CASHTSGSDNEQFF
TRBJ2-7,few,TRBV18,NA,TGTGCCAGCTCGTCCTTAGTAACAGGGTCCTCCGAGCAGTACTTC,CASSSLVTGSSEQYF
TRBJ2-1,many,TRBV6-6,NA,TGTGCCAGCACCACCTCTGGCGGTGTGCAGTTCTTC,CASTTSGGVQFF
TRBJ2-1,few,TRBV12-3/TRBV12-4,TRBD2,TGTGCCAGCAGTTTTCCGACTAGCGGGAACAATGAGCAGTTCTTC,CASSFPTSGNNEQFF
TRBJ1-2,NA,TRBV5-5,NA,TGTGCCAGCAGCTTGTGGGGGATGAGCGGCTACACCTTC,CASSLWGMSGYTF
TRBJ2-1,NA,TRBV20-1,NA,TGCAGTGTATCCCCCTCCGGGGGAAGCGAGCAGTTCTTC,CSVSPSGGSEQFF
TRBJ2-7,NA,TRBV12-3/TRBV12-4,TRBD2,TGTGCCAGCAGTTTAGCCTGGTCGGCTAGCGGCTCCTACGAGCAGTACTTC,CASSLAWSASGSYEQYF
TRBJ2-3,few,TRBV7-2,TRBD2,TGTGCCAGCAGCTTGGGAGCTAGCGGGACCACAGATACGCAGTATTTT,CASSLGASGTTDTQYF
TRBJ1-1,NA,TRBV3-1,NA,TGTGCCAGCAGCCAAGAAGGCTTAGGGTACGGCGCTGAAGCTTTCTTT,CASSQEGLGYGAEAFF
TRBJ1-4,many,TRBV10-2,NA,TGCGCCAGCAGTGATTACCGACGAGGGGAAAAACTGTTTTTT,CASSDYRRGEKLFF
TRBJ2-1,NA,TRBV20-1,TRBD2,TGCAGTGCTAGAGCGAGGTCTAGCGGGAATGAGCAGTTCTTC,CSARARSSGNEQFF
TRBJ2-3,few,TRBV5-1,TRBD2,TGCGCCAGCAGCTCCAGCGGGAGACCCCTCGATACGCAGTATTTT,CASSSSGRPLDTQYF
TRBJ1-5,few,TRBV24-1,NA,TGTGCCACCAGTGATTCTGACGCGGTTGGACCCCAGCATTTT,CATSDSDAVGPQHF
TRBJ1-4,NA,TRBV20-1,TRBD1,TGCAGTGCTATATTAGGGACAGGAACCCAAAAACTGTTTTTT,CSAILGTGTQKLFF
TRBJ2-2,NA,TRBV7-9,TRBD1,TGTGCCAGCAGCTCCGGACAGGCCCCCGGGGAGCTGTTTTTT,CASSSGQAPGELFF
TRBJ1-1,few,TRBV20-1,NA,TGCAGTGCTAGGGCACAGGAGAACACTGAAGCTTTCTTT,CSARAQENTEAFF
TRBJ1-2,NA,TRBV7-9,NA,TGTGCCAGCAGCTCGCCAGAGGGGTCGAACTATGGCTACACCTTC,CASSSPEGSNYGYTF
TRBJ1-1,few,TRBV5-1,NA,TGCGCCAGCAGCTTGGAACCCTCAGAGGGTGAAGCTTTCTTT,CASSLEPSEGEAFF
TRBJ2-5,NA,TRBV4-2,TRBD1,TGTGCCAGCAGCCAAGGCGGACAGGGGGCGCGAGAGACCCAGTACTTC,CASSQGGQGARETQYF
TRBJ2-2,NA,TRBV18,NA,TGTGCCAGCTCACTGAACGCGAACACCGGGGAGCTGTTTTTT,CASSLNANTGELFF